One sample yielded the 7 T cell receptor beta chains listed below, sequenced in a study of T cell changes during pregnancy in multiple sclerosis. The data were produced by immunoSEQ multiplex PCR, yet TCRdb's version contains in-frame clones alone and is incomplete. This table has some 69,000 clones, roughly 91% appearing once. This sample comprised peripheral blood, obtained in the second trimester of pregnancy. The receptors were gathered from a female donor in good health, enrolled as a control in a pregnancy study.

This chain links TRBV28 with TRBJ1-4; 8 bases fit TRBD1. This CDR3 is built from 15 residues. Losses at the gene ends were 8 bases for V and 10 bases for J; bases not matched to a gene: 15. Germline V gene sequence: CDR1 MDHEN, CDR2 SYDVKM. The CDR3 spells CASARDRGGIGKLFF. The CDR3 nucleotides read TGTGCCAGCGCCCGAGACAGGGGAGGTATAGGAAAACTGTTTTTT.

The J gene is TRBJ2-7, the V gene TRBV27, with 8 bases lining up with TRBD2. The CDR3 loop spans 16 amino acids. Looked up from germline, CDR1 is MNHEY and CDR2 is SMNVEV (reference sequence). V dropped 3 bases and J dropped 3; count of bases not matched to a gene: 10. The CDR3 DNA sequence: TGTGCCAGCAGTTTTGCGCGGGGGGTGGAACACTACGAGCAGTACTTC. Amino acid sequence: CASSFARGVEHYEQYF.

The chain is built from TRBV6-6 and TRBJ2-7; a weak D match, TRBD1 (5 bases). Germline V gene sequence: CDR1 MNHNY, CDR2 SVGAGI (reference sequence). The CDR3 is 12 amino acids. Between the trimmed V and J ends, which lost 6 bases and 1 base, there was a span of 7 bases. The CDR3 DNA is TGTGCCAGCAGCGACAGTTCCTACGAGCAGTACTTC. Residues: CASSDSSYEQYF.

CDR3 nucleotides: TGCGCCAGCAGCCAAGATCCCGGGGGAAGTGGTCAGCCCCAGCATTTT. It yields the protein CASSQDPGGSGQPQHF. The chain recombines TRBV4-1 with TRBJ1-5, with D perhaps matching TRBD1 (5 bases). Germline CDR1 MGHRA, CDR2 YSYEKL. The V gene lost 0 bases and the J gene lost 6 bases, with 15 bases spanning the gap. This CDR3 is built from 16 residues.

J is TRBJ2-2 and V is TRBV1; the DNA was not compared with TRBD2, the D call given in the table. TRBV1 is marked as a pseudogene. This CDR3 comprises 15 residues. The CDR3 nucleotides read TGCACCAGCAGCTATTTAGCGGGGAGTCCCGGGGAGCTGTTTTTT. As protein: CTSSYLAGSPGELFF.

The rearrangement links TRBV7-9 to TRBJ2-2; tentative D call: TRBD1 (6 bases). Deletions cut 5 bases from V and 9 bases from J, with 10 bases between. The CDR3 totals 12 residues. CDR1 is SEHNR, CDR2 FQNEAQ, per germline (reference sequence). As DNA, the CDR3 is TGTGCCAGCAGCCCCTGGGGGCGGGAGCTGTTTTTT. As protein: CASSPWGRELFF.

This chain uses TRBV4-1 with TRBJ1-2; 7 positions match TRBD1. There are 15 residues in the CDR3. Trimming removed 7 bases from V and 2 bases from J; junction bases left unmatched: 10. Germline values: CDR1 MGHRA, CDR2 YSYEKL. CDR3 amino acids: CASTPGQAENYGYTF. The CDR3 coding sequence is TGCGCCAGCACCCCCGGACAGGCCGAAAACTATGGCTACACCTTC.